The 17 T cell receptor beta chains presented below share a single source sample, sequenced in a study of control samples from healthy donors and cancer patients. Produced via immunoSEQ multiplex PCR; TCRdb's table is partial and in-frame only. In the table there are about 89,000 clones, about nine tenths of which are singletons. Sample: blood. The receptors originated from a man younger than 45 in good health.

The rearrangement uses TRBV7-8 and TRBJ2-5, with 11 bases lining up with TRBD2. The trim removed 3 bases at V and 4 bases at J, leaving 7 bases unmatched. Per the germline V gene, CDR1 is SGHVS and CDR2 is FQNEAQ. The CDR3 has 16 amino acids. CDR3 in DNA: TGTGCCAGCAGCTTGGCGGTAGCGGGGGGGCGAGAGACCCAGTACTTC. Its protein is CASSLAVAGGRETQYF.

The genes are TRBV3-1 (or the pseudogene TRBV3-2) and TRBJ2-5; 10 nucleotides align to TRBD2. This CDR3 has 19 amino acids. Germline trimming cut 2 bases from V and 1 base from J; bases unmatched to any gene: 13. In germline, CDR1 is LGHDT, CDR2 YNNKEL (reference sequence). CDR3 DNA sequence: TGTGCCAGCAGCCAACAACGGGGACTAGCGAGGATGTCCCAAGAGACCCAGTACTTC. This translates into CASSQQRGLARMSQETQYF.

The rearrangement uses TRBV30 and TRBJ2-7; D is possibly TRBD1 or TRBD2 (5 bases each). The V end lost 0 bases, the J end lost 2 bases, and 8 bases lay between the germline ends. Germline V gene data show CDR1 as GTSNPN and CDR2 as SVGIG (reference sequence). This CDR3 is 13 amino acids long. CDR3 protein: CAWSVGVPYEQYV. CDR3 in DNA: TGTGCCTGGAGTGTGGGGGTACCCTACGAGCAGTACGTC.

The gene calls are TRBV5-1 and TRBJ1-2; a possible D gene is TRBD1 (6 bases). The CDR3 runs to 11 residues. The germline gives CDR1 SGHRS, CDR2 YFSETQ. The V and J ends lost 3 bases and 7 bases respectively, with 7 bases between them. The CDR3 reads CASSSGAGYTF. CDR3 in DNA: TGCGCCAGCAGCTCAGGGGCTGGCTACACCTTC. Full variable domain (remainder filled in from reference TRBV5-1 and TRBJ1-2): KAGVTQTPRYLIKTRGQQVTLSCSPISGHRSVSWYQQTPGQGLQFLFEYFSETQRNKGNFPGRFSGRQFSNSRSEMNVSTLELGDSALYLCASSSGAGYTFGSGTRLTVV.

J is TRBJ1-1 and V is TRBV18; D unclear. Per germline, CDR1 KGHSH and CDR2 LQKENI. V lost 4 bases and J 1 base, leaving 7 bases between the germline ends. The CDR3 runs 13 residues. The CDR3 nucleotides read TGTGCCAGCTCACAGGACCAGAACACTGAAGCTTTCTTT. Its protein product is CASSQDQNTEAFF.

This sequence joins TRBV19 and TRBJ1-1; 8 nucleotides agree with TRBD1. Germline V gene lookup returns CDR1 LNHDA and CDR2 SQIVND (reference sequence). The CDR3 is 16 residues long. With V trimmed by 3 bases and J by 1 base, 7 bases remained unmatched. The CDR3 spells CASSIGSGTGNTEAFF. CDR3 DNA sequence: TGTGCCAGTAGTATTGGGTCGGGGACAGGGAACACTGAAGCTTTCTTT.

The chain couples TRBV6-2 or TRBV6-3 to TRBJ2-7; a weak D match, TRBD1 (5 bases). Trimming stripped 6 bases from V and 2 bases from J, with 23 bases between. This CDR3 has 17 residues. The germline V gene has CDR1 MNHEY and CDR2 SVGEGT. The CDR3 here is CASSPPAGTLGAYEQYV. CDR3 bases: TGTGCCAGCAGCCCCCCGGCCGGCACCTTAGGGGCCTACGAGCAGTACGTC.

This rearrangement joins TRBV5-1 to TRBJ2-1; D gene unclear. The CDR3 spans 13 residues. Germline-derived CDR1 and CDR2 are SGHRS and YFSETQ. Trimming stripped 0 bases from V and 12 bases from J, with 13 bases between. This CDR3 is CASSLADAARQFF. In nucleotides, the CDR3 is TGCGCCAGCAGCTTGGCCGACGCCGCTCGGCAGTTCTTC.

The rearrangement uses TRBV5-4 and TRBJ2-7, with 10 nucleotides matching TRBD2. CDR1 SGHNT and CDR2 YYREEE come from the germline V gene (reference sequence). This CDR3 has 15 amino acids. V shed 2 bases, J shed 0 bases, and the junction held 2 bases outside the gene matches. The CDR3 loop reads CASSFGLAASYEQYF. CDR3 nucleotide sequence: TGTGCCAGCAGCTTCGGACTAGCGGCCTCCTACGAGCAGTACTTC.

V gene TRBV6-5 combines with J gene TRBJ1-4; D unresolved. CDR1 is MNHEY, CDR2 SVGAGI, per germline. V shed 2 bases and J shed 10 bases, with 11 bases lying between them. The CDR3 runs 13 residues. The CDR3 sequence: CASSYASGGKLFF. CDR3 bases: TGTGCCAGCAGTTACGCATCGGGAGGAAAACTGTTTTTT.

The V and J genes are TRBV9 and TRBJ2-1; 7 nucleotides match TRBD1. The CDR3 sequence is 14 residues long. Germline assignment: CDR1 SGDLS and CDR2 YYNGEE. V trimming: 0 bases; J trimming: 7 bases; junction bases outside the gene matches: 4. The DNA for the CDR3 is TGTGCCAGCAGCGTAGGCAGGGGGTGGAATGAGCAGTTCTTC. The encoded protein is CASSVGRGWNEQFF.

The V call is TRBV5-4, the J call TRBJ2-1; 10 bases agree with TRBD1. This CDR3 contains 17 residues. After removal of 0 bases from V and 8 bases from J, the junction contained 11 bases not matched to a gene. CDR1 SGHNT and CDR2 YYREEE come from the germline V gene (reference sequence). Here the CDR3 reads CASSLATTGGARDEQFF. The CDR3 DNA reads TGTGCCAGCAGCTTGGCTACGACAGGGGGCGCGAGGGATGAGCAGTTCTTC.

This clone occurred a few times. The V and J genes are TRBV5-4 and TRBJ1-2; 11 positions agree with TRBD1. J gave up 4 bases and V 4 bases, and 3 bases lay outside the gene matches. This CDR3 has 14 residues. The germline gives CDR1 SGHNT, CDR2 YYREEE (reference sequence). CDR3 sequence: CASSRDRGSYGYTF. CDR3 in DNA: TGTGCCAGCAGCCGGGACAGGGGGTCCTATGGCTACACCTTC.

The chain employs TRBV19 and TRBJ1-1; the D is unclear. The V gene lost 10 bases and the J gene lost 3 bases, with 18 bases spanning the gap. This CDR3 region has 14 residues. Germline assignment: CDR1 LNHDA and CDR2 SQIVND (reference sequence). The CDR3 nucleotides are TGTGCCACTAGAAAAGGGTGGCAGTACACTGAAGCTTTCTTT. Translating gives CATRKGWQYTEAFF.

J is TRBJ1-1 and V is TRBV5-4, with a tentative D call TRBD1 (5 bases). The CDR3 has 16 residues. V was pared by 1 base and J by 5 bases, with 18 bases between. From germline, CDR1 is SGHNT and CDR2 YYREEE (reference sequence). The CDR3 DNA is TGTGCCAGCAGCTTGAGTTATTGGGGCGCGGGTACTGAAGCTTTCTTT. This sequence encodes CASSLSYWGAGTEAFF.

The V gene is TRBV5-6, the J gene TRBJ2-3; 11 nucleotides line up with TRBD2. The CDR3 is 16 amino acids. V trimming: 3 bases; J trimming: 6 bases; junction bases outside the gene matches: 9. Germline V gene data show CDR1 as SGHDT and CDR2 as YYEEEE. The CDR3 loop is CASSWDFSGGADTQYF. The CDR3 coding sequence is TGTGCCAGCAGCTGGGACTTTAGCGGGGGGGCCGATACGCAGTATTTT.

This chain connects TRBV7-9 to TRBJ2-1; 13 nucleotides agree with TRBD2. The CDR3 is made up of 15 amino acids. Losses at the gene ends were 5 bases for V and 8 bases for J; bases not matched to a gene: 6. The V gene's germline CDR1 is SEHNR and CDR2 FQNEAQ (reference sequence). The chain's CDR3 is CASSPRTSGGDEQFF. The CDR3 nucleotides are TGTGCCAGCAGCCCTCGGACTAGCGGGGGCGATGAGCAGTTCTTC.